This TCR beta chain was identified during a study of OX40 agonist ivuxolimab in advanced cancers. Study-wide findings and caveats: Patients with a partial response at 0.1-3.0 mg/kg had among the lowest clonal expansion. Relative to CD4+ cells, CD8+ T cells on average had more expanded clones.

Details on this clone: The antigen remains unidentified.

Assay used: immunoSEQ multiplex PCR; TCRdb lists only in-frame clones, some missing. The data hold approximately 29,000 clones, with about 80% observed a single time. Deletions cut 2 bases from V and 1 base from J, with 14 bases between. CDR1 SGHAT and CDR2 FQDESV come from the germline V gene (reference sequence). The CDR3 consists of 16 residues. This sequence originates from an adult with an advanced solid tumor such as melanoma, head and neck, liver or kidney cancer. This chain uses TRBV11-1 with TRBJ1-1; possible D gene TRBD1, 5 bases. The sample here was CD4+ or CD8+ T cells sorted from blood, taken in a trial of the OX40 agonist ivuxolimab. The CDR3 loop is CASSLRAVGANTEAFF. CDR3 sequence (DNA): TGTGCCAGCAGCTTACGAGCGGTAGGGGCGAACACTGAAGCTTTCTTT.